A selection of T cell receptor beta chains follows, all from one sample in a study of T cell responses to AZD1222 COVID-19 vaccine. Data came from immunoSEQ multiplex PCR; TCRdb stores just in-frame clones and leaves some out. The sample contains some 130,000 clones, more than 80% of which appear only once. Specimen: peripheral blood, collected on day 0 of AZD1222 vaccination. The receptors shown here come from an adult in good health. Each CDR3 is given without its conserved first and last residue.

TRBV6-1 ASSEREPTHQGYT
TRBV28 ASSLRTLTDTQY
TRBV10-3 AISESGDRSSYEQY
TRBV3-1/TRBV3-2 ASSSPGTDTQY
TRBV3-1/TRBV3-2 ASSQVSRGGTNSPLH
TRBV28 ASSLAAYGYT
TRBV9 ASSQSSGSNQPQH
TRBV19 ASSIVQGDYGYT
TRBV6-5 ASRVDTSSYNEQF
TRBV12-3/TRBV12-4 ASYVGGSTEAF
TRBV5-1 ASSLPSSYEQY
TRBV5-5 ASSRSEKLF
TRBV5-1 ASSLGQGGYSGNTIY
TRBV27 ASSPLGRWNTEAF
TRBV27 ASSSWDSVNTEAF
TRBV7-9 ASSWDSDSYGYT
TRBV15 ATSRESPNYGYT
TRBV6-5 ASTDRGAAITEAF
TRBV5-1 ASSPTTGSTEAF
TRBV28 ASEKLGVADTQY
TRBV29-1 SARTGGDTEAF
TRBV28 ASTLGTGIPLGGYT
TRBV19 ASSLGTGGWAEAF
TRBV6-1 ASSETTGGVHGYT
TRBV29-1 SVLLGGYEQY
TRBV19 ASSETRGRGGYT
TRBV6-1 ASSEGPAYNYGYT